In this sample, the clone carrying this T cell receptor (beta chain) turned up many times. Its antigen is undetermined. The germline CDR1 and CDR2 sequences are SQVTM and ANQGSEA. The CDR3 runs to 14 residues. V shed 7 bases, J shed 6 bases, and the junction held 14 bases outside the gene matches. The data were obtained in a study of spatial heterogeneity in lung cancer. About the research overall: Fewer alpha-chain than beta-chain sequences were consistently detected.

Using its own MiXCR run on the 5' RACE reads, TCRdb lists one record per CDR3 protein. The data show a few thousand distinct CDR3 sequences, with around 8% seen just once and around 16% held by the top ten. Study outcomes and limitations: Of tumor T cells, an estimated coverage of 5.5% to 9% was reached for alpha chains and roughly 12% for beta chains. Counts of expanded intratumoral alpha and beta TCRs tracked tumor mutation counts.

Time point specified: sample taken at primary tumor resection. Whole RNA from tumor, nontumor lung or frozen PBMC was sequenced unsorted. This sequence joins TRBV29-1 and TRBJ2-5; 7 nucleotides line up with TRBD1. The clonotype comes from a male donor with early-stage non-small cell lung cancer. The material was lung tumor tissue, obtained at surgery. The CDR3 nucleotides are TGCAGCGGGCAGACAGGGACCCTCGTAAAGACCCAGTACTTC. Its protein product is CSGQTGTLVKTQYF.